Here is one T cell receptor (beta chain) with its context. The data are from a study of blood T cell repertoires in COVID-19. Study overall: Acute and convalescent COVID-19 samples came from the United States, Italy and Spain.

The CDR3 contains 13 residues. Trimming removed 3 bases at V and 0 bases at J, with 5 bases between. Germline CDR1 is SNHLY and CDR2 is FYNNEI. Measured with immunoSEQ multiplex PCR; TCRdb has only the in-frame clones, and not every one. The sample consists of around 250,000 clones, approximately 82% of them appearing once. Input material: PBMCs or T cells enriched from blood (not recorded which). V usage is TRBV2 and J usage is TRBJ1-1; D call uncertain. The clonotype originates from a man aged 35 to 55 who had been exposed to COVID-19. The CDR3 here is CASSEYMNTEAFF. CDR3 in DNA: TGTGCCAGCAGTGAGTATATGAACACTGAAGCTTTCTTT.